Sequencing of this TCR beta chain was carried out in a study of blood T cells in healthy people across ages. J gave up 3 bases and V 4 bases, and 8 bases lay outside the gene matches. CDR1 SGHRS and CDR2 YFSETQ come from the germline V gene. The CDR3 spans 16 residues. A sample-barcoded 5' primer and a J-beta primer mix were used in a second PCR of about 6 to 12 cycles. TCRdb itself ran the 5' RACE reads through MiXCR, one entry per CDR3 protein. There are 700,000 or so distinct CDR3 sequences in the sample; approximately 21% occur only once, and around 21% lies in the top ten. The clonotype was recovered from a man aged 65-85 years in good health. Sequencing was performed on blood. The chain employs TRBV5-1 and TRBJ2-3; TRBD2 matches at 10 bases. As DNA, the CDR3 is TGCGCCAGCAGCCCGGGTTCTAGCGGGGGTACAGATACGCAGTATTTT. It translates to CASSPGSSGGTDTQYF.